The following is a T cell receptor (beta chain) sequence with its context. This clone was observed a few times. Its antigen remains undetermined. No clone much larger than this one lies a single base away; base qualities are absent. This entry is derived from a study of blood T cell repertoires in COVID-19 (dated by TCRdb to the early 2020s). Regarding the study in general: The collaborator samples originated in the United States, Italy and Spain and spanned the acute and convalescent phases of COVID-19. Where HLA class I and class II types were available, the types were taken from metadata supplied by the sample provider, not from assay-based typing. The repertoires were made available in a free public database intended to serve as a resource for research on the immune response to SARS-CoV-2. Nearly every sample came with metadata listing a de-identified subject ID, COVID-19 status, age in years and sex. Deeply sampled blood TCRbeta repertoires from subjects exposed to, actively infected with, or recovered from COVID-19 were included in the dataset. The material from the prospective study consisted of cDNA or gDNA derived from T cells, B-cell-depleted T cells, or PBMCs. The samples were drawn from the first 160 participants of the ongoing ImmuneRACE study and from under 1,500 subjects provided by 6 global collaborators.

The full study reports these points: The quantity of clinical and demographic metadata differed by source and by participant and was supplied without curation.

Enrolling through a virtual design, the prospective study's participants ranged in age from roughly 18 to 100 years and lived across 20 to 25 United States geographic areas. In the prospective study, participants were assigned to cohorts based on the clinical history participants reported in a screening survey and a study questionnaire. ImmuneRACE Cohort 3 recovered participants were defined by two consecutive negative NP/OP PCR tests, healthcare professional clearance, or symptom resolution. In the prospective study, whole blood, serum and a nasopharyngeal or oropharyngeal swab were collected from each participant by mobile phlebotomists. Prospective study participants could optionally give additional blood draws and questionnaires over an approximately 2-month period. Prospective study blood samples were shipped either frozen or at room temperature before DNA extraction. V has 2 bases trimmed and J has 7 bases trimmed; junction bases matching no gene number 8. CDR1 and CDR2, looked up from the germline V gene (reference sequence), are MNHEY and SMNVEV. The cysteine opens and the phenylalanine closes a CDR3 of 16 amino acids. The retained sequence is limited to the CDR3, 48 bases, with the frame set at the first base.

TCRbeta CDR3 regions were amplified from genomic DNA using the immunoSEQ Assay, a bias-controlled multiplex PCR. On the study's bioinformatics: Within the assay, amplification of reference gene primers was used to estimate how many nucleated cells each sample contained. To quantify the absolute abundance of each unique TCRbeta CDR3 rearrangement, sequence reads were collapsed and filtered. For each sample, productive Simpson clonality was calculated by taking the square root of Simpson's diversity index across productive rearrangements. The table was pulled from immuneACCESS by TCRdb, which kept in-frame rearrangements only. Such tables lose some clones; where checked, under half of the loss comes from unresolved V genes, and the rest has no known cause. From that table come the V and J calls and clone size; the DNA was used to work out D and trimming. A total of approximately 290,000 clones appear in this sample, 75% to 95% of them only once. Together, the top ten hold more than 0.95% of the sample.

The sequenced material came from PBMCs or T cells enriched from blood (not recorded which). Rearrangement joined TRBV27 to TRBJ2-2; 9 of the junction bases match TRBD2. The sequence was obtained from a woman aged 25 to 39 who had recovered from COVID-19. The CDR3 protein is CASSLRGGRAGGELFF. The DNA sequence is TGTGCCAGCAGTTTAAGAGGCGGGAGGGCCGGCGGGGAGCTGTTTTTT.